This TCR beta chain was profiled in a study of OX40 agonist ivuxolimab in advanced cancers. Background on the study: The patients got ivuxolimab, which is an agonistic anti-OX40 (CD134) antibody.

Data came from immunoSEQ multiplex PCR; TCRdb stores just in-frame clones and leaves some out. The profile shows about 80,000 clones, approximately 84% of them singletons. There are 16 residues in the CDR3. Unmatched junction bases numbered 10, after V lost 6 bases and J lost 6 bases. Germline CDR1 is LNHDA and CDR2 is SQIVND (reference sequence). The clonotype was recovered from an adult with an advanced solid tumor such as melanoma, head and neck, liver or kidney cancer. The rearrangement uses TRBV19 and TRBJ2-1; 11 nucleotides align to TRBD2. The material sequenced was CD4+ or CD8+ T cells sorted from blood, taken in a trial of the OX40 agonist ivuxolimab. The CDR3 sequence: CASRKVLSGRANEQFF. The CDR3 DNA is TGTGCCAGTAGGAAAGTCCTTAGCGGGAGGGCCAATGAGCAGTTCTTC. The variable domain in full, with the rest retrieved from reference TRBV19 and TRBJ2-1, is DGGITQSPKYLFRKEGQNVTLSCEQNLNHDAMYWYRQDPGQGLRLIYYSQIVNDFQKGDIAEGYSVSREKKESFPLTVTSAQKNPTAFYLCASRKVLSGRANEQFFGPGTRLTVL.